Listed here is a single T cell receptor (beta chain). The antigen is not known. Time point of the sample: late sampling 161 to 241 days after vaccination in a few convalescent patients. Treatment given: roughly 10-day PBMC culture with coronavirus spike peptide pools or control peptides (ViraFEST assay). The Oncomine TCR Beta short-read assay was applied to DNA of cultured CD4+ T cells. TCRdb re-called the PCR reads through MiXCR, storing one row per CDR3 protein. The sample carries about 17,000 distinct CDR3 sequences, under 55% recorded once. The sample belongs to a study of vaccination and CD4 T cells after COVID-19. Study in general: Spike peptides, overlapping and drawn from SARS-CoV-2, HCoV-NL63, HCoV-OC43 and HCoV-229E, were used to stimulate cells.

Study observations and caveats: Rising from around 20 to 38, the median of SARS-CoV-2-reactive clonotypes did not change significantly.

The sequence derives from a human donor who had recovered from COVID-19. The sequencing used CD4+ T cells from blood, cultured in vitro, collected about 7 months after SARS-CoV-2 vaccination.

The CDR3 DNA reads as TGTGCCAGCAGCCCCCGAGCTAGCGGGGACAATGAGCAGTTCTTC. It codes for CASSPRASGDNEQFF. V usage is TRBV7-9 and J usage is TRBJ2-1, with 9 bases aligning to TRBD2. V shed 5 bases, J shed 5 bases, and the junction held 7 bases outside the gene matches. CDR3 length: 15 amino acids. Germline-derived CDR1 and CDR2 are SEHNR and FQNEAQ (reference sequence). The variable domain in full, completed from reference TRBV7-9 and TRBJ2-1, reads DTGVSQNPRHKITKRGQNVTFRCDPISEHNRLYWYRQTLGQGPEFLTYFQNEAQLEKSRLLSDRFSAERPKGSFSTLEIQRTEQGDSAMYLCASSPRASGDNEQFFGPGTRLTVL.